Described below is a single TCR beta chain sequence and its context. Its target is unknown. The data are from a study of cytomegalovirus exposure and HLA in healthy donors. Study-wide background: The 120 million or so unique TCR beta sequences, from roughly 170 million T cells, were found by an earlier analysis.

The CDR3 length is 17 residues. Germline V CDR1 and CDR2: LGHNA, YSLEER. Nominal health characterized the donors when sampled, though unrecorded immune exposures were likely. The PCR had 60 Vbeta and 13 Jbeta primers. TCRdb keeps only in-frame clones here, not all; method: immunoSEQ multiplex PCR. The sample comprises fewer than 200,000 clones, under 85% of which are singletons, and over 1.5% rests with the top ten. Overall study findings and caveats: It was in a later analysis that TCR association rates were seen to vary by HLA locus, highest for DRB1 and lowest for HLA-C.

The sequenced material came from PBMCs. The rearrangement joins TRBV4-3 to TRBJ2-5; D not certain. The J call is doubtful: the DNA matches TRBJ2-7 better. This TCR was sampled from a man aged 50-59 years in good health and CMV-seronegative. The CDR3 here is CASSQDFAGSISYEQYF. The CDR3 DNA reads TGCGCCAGCAGCCAAGATTTCGCAGGCAGCATCTCCTACGAGCAGTACTTC.